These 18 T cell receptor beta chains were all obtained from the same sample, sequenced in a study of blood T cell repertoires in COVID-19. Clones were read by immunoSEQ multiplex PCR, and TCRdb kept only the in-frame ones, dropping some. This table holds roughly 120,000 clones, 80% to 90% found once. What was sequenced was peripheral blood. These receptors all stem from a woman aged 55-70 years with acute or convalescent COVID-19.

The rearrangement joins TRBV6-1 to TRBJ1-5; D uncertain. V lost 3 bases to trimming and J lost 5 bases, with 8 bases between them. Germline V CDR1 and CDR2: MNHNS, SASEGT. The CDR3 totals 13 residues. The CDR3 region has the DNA TGTGCCAGCAGTGACCGAGTCTATCAGCCCCAGCATTTT. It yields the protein CASSDRVYQPQHF.

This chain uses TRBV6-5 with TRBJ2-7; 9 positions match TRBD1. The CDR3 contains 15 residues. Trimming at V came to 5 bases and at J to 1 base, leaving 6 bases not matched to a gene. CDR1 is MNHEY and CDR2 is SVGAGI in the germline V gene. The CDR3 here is CASSPDRGSSYEQYF. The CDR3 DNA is TGTGCCAGCAGTCCGGACAGGGGTTCGTCCTACGAGCAGTACTTC.

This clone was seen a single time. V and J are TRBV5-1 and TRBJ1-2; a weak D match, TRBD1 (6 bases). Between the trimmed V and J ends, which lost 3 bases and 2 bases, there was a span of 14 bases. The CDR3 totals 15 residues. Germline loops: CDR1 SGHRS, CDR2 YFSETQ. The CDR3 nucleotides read TGCGCCAGCAGCTCTGCCGGGACATCCAACTATGGCTACACCTTC. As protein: CASSSAGTSNYGYTF.

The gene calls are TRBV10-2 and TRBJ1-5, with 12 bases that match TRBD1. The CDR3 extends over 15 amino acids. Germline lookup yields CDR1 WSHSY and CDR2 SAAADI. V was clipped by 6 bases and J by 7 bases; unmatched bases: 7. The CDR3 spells CASSWDRGLEQPQHF. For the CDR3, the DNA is TGCGCCAGCAGCTGGGACAGGGGGCTTGAGCAGCCCCAGCATTTT.

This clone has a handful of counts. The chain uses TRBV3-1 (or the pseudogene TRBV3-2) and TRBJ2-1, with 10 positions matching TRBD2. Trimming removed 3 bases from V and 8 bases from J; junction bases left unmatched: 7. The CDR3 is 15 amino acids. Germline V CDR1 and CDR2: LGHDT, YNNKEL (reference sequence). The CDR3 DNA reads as TGTGCCAGCAGCCAGGAGCGGGGGGGCCAGGATGAGCAGTTCTTC. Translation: CASSQERGGQDEQFF.

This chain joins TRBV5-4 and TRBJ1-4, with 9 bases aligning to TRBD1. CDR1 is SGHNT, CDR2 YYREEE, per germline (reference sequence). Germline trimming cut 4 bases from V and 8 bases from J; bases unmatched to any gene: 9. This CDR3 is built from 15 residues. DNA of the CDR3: TGTGCCAGCAGCGGAACAGGGGGCGGAAGAGAAAAACTGTTTTTT. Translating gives CASSGTGGGREKLFF.

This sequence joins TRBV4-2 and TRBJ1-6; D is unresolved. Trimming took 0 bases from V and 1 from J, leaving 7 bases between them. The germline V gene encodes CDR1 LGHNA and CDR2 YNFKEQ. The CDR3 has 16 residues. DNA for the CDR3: TGTGCCAGCAGCCAAGAATGGAGGTCCTATAATTCACCCCTCCACTTT. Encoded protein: CASSQEWRSYNSPLHF.

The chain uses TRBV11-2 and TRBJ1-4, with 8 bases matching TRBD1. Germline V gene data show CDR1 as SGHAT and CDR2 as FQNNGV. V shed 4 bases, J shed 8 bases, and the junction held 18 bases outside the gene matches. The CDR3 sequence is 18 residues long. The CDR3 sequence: CASSSRPLGRTGREKLFF. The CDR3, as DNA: TGTGCCAGCAGCTCACGCCCCTTAGGCCGGACAGGGAGAGAAAAACTGTTTTTT.

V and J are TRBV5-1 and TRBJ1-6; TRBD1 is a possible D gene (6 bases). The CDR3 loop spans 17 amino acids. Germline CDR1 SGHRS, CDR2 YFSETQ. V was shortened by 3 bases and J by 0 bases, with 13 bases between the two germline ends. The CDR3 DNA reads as TGCGCCAGCAGCTCGGGACAAATGAGCTCCTATAATTCACCCCTCCACTTT. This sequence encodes CASSSGQMSSYNSPLHF. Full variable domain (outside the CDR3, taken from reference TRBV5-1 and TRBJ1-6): KAGVTQTPRYLIKTRGQQVTLSCSPISGHRSVSWYQQTPGQGLQFLFEYFSETQRNKGNFPGRFSGRQFSNSRSEMNVSTLELGDSALYLCASSSGQMSSYNSPLHFGNGTRLTVT.

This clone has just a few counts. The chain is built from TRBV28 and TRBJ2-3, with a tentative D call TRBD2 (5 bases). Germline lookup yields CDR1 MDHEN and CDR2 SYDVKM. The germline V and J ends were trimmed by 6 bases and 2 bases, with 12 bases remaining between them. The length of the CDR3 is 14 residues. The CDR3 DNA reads TGTGCCAGCAGCTTGGTGGGAGCCACAGATACGCAGTATTTT. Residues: CASSLVGATDTQYF.

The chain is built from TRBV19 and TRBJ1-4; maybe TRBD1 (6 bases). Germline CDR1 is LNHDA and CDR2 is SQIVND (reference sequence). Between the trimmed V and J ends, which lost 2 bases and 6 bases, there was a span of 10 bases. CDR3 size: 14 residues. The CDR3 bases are TGTGCCAGTAGTATATCGGGGGGCCATGAAAAACTGTTTTTT. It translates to CASSISGGHEKLFF.

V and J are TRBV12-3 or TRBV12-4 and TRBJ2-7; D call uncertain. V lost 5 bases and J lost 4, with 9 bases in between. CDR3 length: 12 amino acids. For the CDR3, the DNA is TGTGCCAGCAGTATCTCCTTGTACGAGCAGTACTTC. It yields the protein CASSISLYEQYF.

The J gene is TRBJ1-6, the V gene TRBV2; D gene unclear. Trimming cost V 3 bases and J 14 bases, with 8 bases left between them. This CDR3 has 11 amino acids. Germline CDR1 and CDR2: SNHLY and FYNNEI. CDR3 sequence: CASSERESLHF. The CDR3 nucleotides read TGTGCCAGCAGTGAGCGGGAGTCCCTCCACTTT. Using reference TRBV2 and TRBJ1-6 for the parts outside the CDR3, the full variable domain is EPEVTQTPSHQVTQMGQEVILRCVPISNHLYFYWYRQILGQKVEFLVSFYNNEISEKSEIFDDQFSVERPDGSNFTLKIRSTKLEDSAMYFCASSERESLHFGNGTRLTVT.

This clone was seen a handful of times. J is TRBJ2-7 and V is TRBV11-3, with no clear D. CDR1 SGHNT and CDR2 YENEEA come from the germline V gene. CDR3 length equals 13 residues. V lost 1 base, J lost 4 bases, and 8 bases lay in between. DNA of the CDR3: TGTGCCAGCAGCTTAGGCGACGGGTACGAGCAGTACTTC. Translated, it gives CASSLGDGYEQYF.

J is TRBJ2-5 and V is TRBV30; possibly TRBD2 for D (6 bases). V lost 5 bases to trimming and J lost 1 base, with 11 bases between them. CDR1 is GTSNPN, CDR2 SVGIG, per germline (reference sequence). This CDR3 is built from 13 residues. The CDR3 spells CAWGVGGQETQYF. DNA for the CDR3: TGTGCCTGGGGGGTCGGGGGCCAAGAGACCCAGTACTTC.

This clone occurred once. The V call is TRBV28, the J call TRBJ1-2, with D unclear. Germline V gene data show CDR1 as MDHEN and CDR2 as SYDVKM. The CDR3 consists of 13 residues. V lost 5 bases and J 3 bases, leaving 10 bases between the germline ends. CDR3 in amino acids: CASSPVNYYGYTF. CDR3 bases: TGTGCCAGCAGTCCCGTCAACTACTATGGCTACACCTTC.

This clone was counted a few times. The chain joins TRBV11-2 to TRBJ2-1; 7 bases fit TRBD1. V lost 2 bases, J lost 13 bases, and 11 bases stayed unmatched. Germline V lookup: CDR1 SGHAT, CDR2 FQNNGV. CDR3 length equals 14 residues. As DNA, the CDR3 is TGTGCCAGCAGCTTAACCTCCCCCGGGACAGATCAGTTCTTC. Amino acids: CASSLTSPGTDQFF.

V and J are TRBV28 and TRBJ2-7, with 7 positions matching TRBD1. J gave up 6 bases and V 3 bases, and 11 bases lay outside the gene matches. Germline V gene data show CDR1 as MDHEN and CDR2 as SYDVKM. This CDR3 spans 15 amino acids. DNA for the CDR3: TGTGCCAGCAGTTTCCCCGACAGGGAACAGCGCGAGCAGTACTTC. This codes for CASSFPDREQREQYF.